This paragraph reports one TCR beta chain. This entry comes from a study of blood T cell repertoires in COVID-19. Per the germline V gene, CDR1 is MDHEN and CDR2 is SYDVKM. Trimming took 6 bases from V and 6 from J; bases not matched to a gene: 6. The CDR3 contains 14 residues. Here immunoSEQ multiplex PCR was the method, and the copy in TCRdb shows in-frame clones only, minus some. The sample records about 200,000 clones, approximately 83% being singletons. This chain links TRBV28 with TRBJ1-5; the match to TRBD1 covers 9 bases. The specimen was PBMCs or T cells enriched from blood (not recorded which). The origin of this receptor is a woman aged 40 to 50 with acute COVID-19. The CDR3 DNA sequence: TGTGCCAGCAGACGACAGGGGGAAGGTCAGCCCCAGCATTTT. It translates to CASRRQGEGQPQHF.